The 24 T cell receptor beta chains given below trace back to one sample, sequenced in a study of blood T cells in healthy people across ages. Alongside a J-beta primer mix, a sample-barcoded 5' primer served in a second PCR lasting about 7 to 11 cycles. TCRdb reprocessed the 5' RACE reads with MiXCR, giving one entry per CDR3 protein. This sample carries 800,000 to 1,300,000 distinct CDR3 sequences, 25% of them seen once, and the ten largest clones take around 0.7%. The same specimen was also included in a second study, on T cells of mothers and their children.

Sequencing used blood. Source of these receptors: a girl aged 2 to 10 in good health.

In this sample, this clonotype turned up a few times. The genes are TRBV20-1 and TRBJ2-2; perhaps TRBD1 as D (7 bases). The CDR3 consists of 15 residues. Germline CDR1 reads DFQATT; CDR2 reads SNEGSKA (reference sequence). Deletions cut 5 bases from V and 5 bases from J, with 18 bases between. CDR3 bases: TGCAGTGCTGGGGATTTCAGGGGGGTAACCGGGGAGCTGTTTTTT. Protein product: CSAGDFRGVTGELFF.

V is TRBV29-1 and J is TRBJ1-4; TRBD1 is a possible D gene (6 bases). CDR1 is SQVTM, CDR2 ANQGSEA, per germline. The V gene lost 4 bases and the J gene lost 5 bases, with 14 bases spanning the gap. This CDR3 is built from 14 residues. The CDR3 loop is CSVAAGVRNEKLFF. Written as DNA, the CDR3 is TGCAGCGTTGCGGCAGGGGTCAGGAATGAAAAACTGTTTTTT.

In its sample, this clonotype was seen a few times. The chain carries TRBV27 and TRBJ2-3; 7 bases map to TRBD2. V shed 5 bases, J shed 0 bases, and the junction held 5 bases outside the gene matches. CDR1 is MNHEY, CDR2 SMNVEV, per germline (reference sequence). This CDR3 has 15 amino acids. The CDR3 region is CASSPRLASTDTQYF. DNA for the CDR3: TGTGCCAGCAGTCCCAGACTAGCCAGCACAGATACGCAGTATTTT.

V and J are TRBV3-1 and TRBJ1-5; the D is unclear. Trimming cost V 0 bases and J 3 bases, with 12 bases left between them. This CDR3 region has 16 residues. Germline CDR1 is LGHDT and CDR2 is YNNKEL (reference sequence). The DNA for the CDR3 is TGTGCCAGCAGCCAAGATCCCCCCCAATACAATCAGCCCCAGCATTTT. It codes for CASSQDPPQYNQPQHF.

This clonotype occurred a few times. This chain uses TRBV27 with TRBJ2-7; tentatively, D is TRBD1 (6 bases). This CDR3 is 14 amino acids long. CDR1 and CDR2 from the germline V gene are MNHEY and SMNVEV (reference sequence). Trimming took off 8 bases at V and 2 bases at J, with 16 bases between the two ends. The CDR3 sequence: CASRPLDSAYEQYF. The CDR3 DNA reads TGTGCCAGCCGACCATTGGACAGCGCCTACGAGCAGTACTTC.

This clonotype was seen only a few times. The chain carries TRBV28 and TRBJ2-7; D remains ambiguous. Germline assignment: CDR1 MDHEN and CDR2 SYDVKM. Between the trimmed V and J ends, which lost 5 bases and 2 bases, there was a span of 13 bases. The length of the CDR3 is 14 residues. Here the CDR3 reads CASSGPSKTYEQYF. For the CDR3, the DNA is TGTGCCAGCAGTGGGCCCTCTAAGACCTACGAGCAGTACTTC.

The table lists this clonotype with a few counts. This chain connects TRBV20-1 to TRBJ2-5; 7 positions match TRBD2. The germline V gene encodes CDR1 DFQATT and CDR2 SNEGSKA (reference sequence). This CDR3 contains 12 residues. V was pared by 5 bases and J by 7 bases, with 7 bases of the junction left unmatched. The chain's CDR3 is CSAAIWGGTQYF. CDR3 bases: TGCAGTGCTGCAATTTGGGGGGGGACCCAGTACTTC.

There are a few counts of this clonotype. This chain joins TRBV27 and TRBJ2-1; D is perhaps TRBD2 (6 bases). The germline V and J ends were trimmed by 0 bases and 5 bases, with 14 bases remaining between them. Germline V gene lookup returns CDR1 MNHEY and CDR2 SMNVEV (reference sequence). This CDR3 is 16 amino acids long. CDR3: CASSLSAGRIHNEQFF. The DNA of the CDR3 is TGTGCCAGCAGTTTATCGGCAGGGAGGATCCACAATGAGCAGTTCTTC.

J is TRBJ2-7 and V is TRBV28, with a tentative D call TRBD1 (5 bases). This CDR3 comprises 15 residues. Germline V gene data show CDR1 as MDHEN and CDR2 as SYDVKM. V lost 5 bases and J lost 0, with 14 bases in between. The CDR3 sequence: CASSAPREHSYEQYF. The CDR3 DNA is TGTGCCAGCAGTGCCCCCAGGGAACACTCCTACGAGCAGTACTTC.

This clonotype was seen only a few times. The genes are TRBV7-2 and TRBJ2-7; 9 nucleotides line up with TRBD1. CDR1 and CDR2 (germline): SGHTA, FQGNSA. Losses at the gene ends were 4 bases for V and 2 bases for J; bases not matched to a gene: 9. The CDR3 runs to 16 residues. For the CDR3, the DNA is TGTGCCAGCAGCTCAGAGGGGACAGGGATCGCCTACGAGCAGTACTTC. Amino acids: CASSSEGTGIAYEQYF.

This clonotype occurred a few times. The CDR3, as DNA: TGCGCCAGCAGTGGACCCGATTCAAGGAACTATGGCTACACCTTC. This translates into CASSGPDSRNYGYTF. The chain links TRBV10-1 to TRBJ1-2; no clear D gene. The CDR3 sequence is 15 residues long. V shed 4 bases and J shed 2 bases, with 14 bases lying between them. Germline V gene data show CDR1 as WNHNN and CDR2 as SYGVQD (reference sequence).

The rearrangement uses TRBV7-2 and TRBJ2-5; D may be TRBD2 (6 bases). The germline gives CDR1 SGHTA, CDR2 FQGNSA. Trimming cost V 5 bases and J 5 bases, with 12 bases left between them. This CDR3 has 13 amino acids. The CDR3 DNA is TGTGCCAGCAGCCGCGGGATTTATGAGACCCAGTACTTC. Protein sequence: CASSRGIYETQYF.

The V call is TRBV20-1, the J call TRBJ1-1, with 7 bases that match TRBD1. Germline assignment: CDR1 DFQATT and CDR2 SNEGSKA (reference sequence). The CDR3 length is 15 residues. With 2 bases clipped from V and 0 bases from J, the junction kept 6 bases outside the gene matches. CDR3 sequence reads: CSARRRGQMNTEAFF. Here the CDR3 DNA reads TGCAGTGCTAGAAGAAGGGGGCAGATGAACACTGAAGCTTTCTTT.

This clonotype appeared a few times. This sequence joins TRBV28 and TRBJ2-5; TRBD2 aligns across 12 bases. TRBJ2-7 explains the end of the DNA better; the J call may be wrong. Per the germline V gene, CDR1 is MDHEN and CDR2 is SYDVKM. The CDR3 consists of 16 residues. CDR3 region: CASSLKPSGRGYEQYF. In DNA form, the CDR3 reads TGTGCCAGCAGTTTGAAACCTAGCGGGAGGGGATACGAGCAGTACTTC.

The chain recombines TRBV7-6 with TRBJ2-3; 9 bases agree with TRBD2. Germline values: CDR1 SGHVS, CDR2 FNYEAQ. This CDR3 has 16 amino acids. V lost 2 bases and J lost 3; bases outside the gene matches: 6. DNA of the CDR3: TGTGCCAGCAGCTTATCTGCGGGGGGGCCGACAGATACGCAGTATTTT. Its translation: CASSLSAGGPTDTQYF.

The chain has TRBV11-2 and TRBJ1-2, with 8 nucleotides matching TRBD1. V gave up 4 bases and J gave up 0 bases; unmatched junction bases: 7. The CDR3 runs 16 residues. Germline V gene lookup returns CDR1 SGHAT and CDR2 FQNNGV. For the CDR3, the DNA is TGTGCCAGCAGCTCGCGAATGACAGGGGCTAACTATGGCTACACCTTC. This gives the protein CASSSRMTGANYGYTF.

The V call is TRBV6-2 or TRBV6-3, the J call TRBJ2-3; 8 positions agree with TRBD2. Germline trimming cut 10 bases from V and 4 bases from J; bases unmatched to any gene: 7. Germline lookup yields CDR1 MNHEY and CDR2 SVGEGT. CDR3 length: 13 amino acids. The CDR3 is CATHGLAADTQYF. The CDR3 region has the DNA TGTGCCACCCACGGACTAGCTGCAGATACGCAGTATTTT.

This chain uses TRBV18 with TRBJ1-2; D is undetermined. CDR1 and CDR2 from the germline V gene are KGHSH and LQKENI. The CDR3 length is 13 residues. V shed 3 bases and J shed 8 bases, with 13 bases lying between them. The CDR3 protein is CASSPAGAGGYTF. The DNA for the CDR3 is TGTGCCAGCTCACCTGCGGGTGCGGGCGGCTACACCTTC.

V and J are TRBV4-1 and TRBJ2-7; D is uncertain. The CDR3 length is 12 residues. The germline V gene has CDR1 MGHRA and CDR2 YSYEKL. V was clipped by 1 base and J by 6 bases, with 7 bases between them. The CDR3 DNA is TGCGCCAGCAGCCAAGTTAACGGCGAGCAGTACTTC. Its translation is CASSQVNGEQYF.

The V call is TRBV11-1, the J call TRBJ1-1, with 8 bases aligning to TRBD1. The CDR3 consists of 17 residues. J gave up 4 bases and V 5 bases, and 15 bases lay outside the gene matches. In germline, CDR1 is SGHAT, CDR2 FQDESV (reference sequence). DNA for the CDR3: TGTGCCAGCAGCCGGCCAGGGGGCAGCCGTATGAGCACTGAAGCTTTCTTT. Protein: CASSRPGGSRMSTEAFF.

The chain uses TRBV4-1 and TRBJ2-5; possibly TRBD1 for D (5 bases). This CDR3 comprises 18 residues. The V end lost 0 bases, the J end lost 4 bases, and 21 bases lay between the germline ends. Germline CDR1 MGHRA, CDR2 YSYEKL. This CDR3 reads CASSQDIGQGIVGETQYF. The CDR3 region has the DNA TGCGCCAGCAGCCAAGATATAGGTCAGGGTATAGTGGGAGAGACCCAGTACTTC.

The chain carries TRBV7-8 and TRBJ2-7; TRBD2 matches at 9 bases. Trimming took 5 bases from V and 7 from J; bases not matched to a gene: 18. Germline CDR1 SGHVS, CDR2 FQNEAQ. CDR3 size: 17 residues. The CDR3 nucleotides are TGTGCCAGCAGCAAATACACGGGTCAGGCTAGCGGGATTGAGCAGTACGTC. This translates into CASSKYTGQASGIEQYV.

This clonotype was observed a handful of times. The chain joins TRBV29-1 to TRBJ2-3; D may be TRBD2 (6 bases). Trimming removed 6 bases from V and 6 bases from J, with 10 bases in between. The CDR3 is 11 amino acids. Per the germline V gene, CDR1 is SQVTM and CDR2 is ANQGSEA. This CDR3 is CSVDAGDTQYF. The CDR3 DNA reads TGCAGCGTCGACGCGGGGGATACGCAGTATTTT.

The genes are TRBV3-1 and TRBJ2-5, with 7 bases identical to TRBD1. V was pared by 4 bases and J by 4 bases, with 6 bases of the junction left unmatched. The CDR3 is 14 amino acids. Per germline, CDR1 LGHDT and CDR2 YNNKEL (reference sequence). The CDR3 loop is CASSRDRVIETQYF. DNA for the CDR3: TGTGCCAGCAGCCGCGACAGGGTAATAGAGACCCAGTACTTC.